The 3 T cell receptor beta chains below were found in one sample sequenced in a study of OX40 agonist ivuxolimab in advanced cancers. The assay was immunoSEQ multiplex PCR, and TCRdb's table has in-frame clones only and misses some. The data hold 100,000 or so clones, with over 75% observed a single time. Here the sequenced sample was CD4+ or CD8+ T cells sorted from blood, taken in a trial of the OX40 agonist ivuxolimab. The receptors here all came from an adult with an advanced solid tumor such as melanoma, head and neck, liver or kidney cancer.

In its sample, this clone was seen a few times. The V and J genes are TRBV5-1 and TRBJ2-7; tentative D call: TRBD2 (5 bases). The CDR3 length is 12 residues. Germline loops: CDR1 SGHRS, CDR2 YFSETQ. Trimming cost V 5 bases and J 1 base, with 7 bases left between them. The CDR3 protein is CASSTGSYEQYF. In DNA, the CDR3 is TGCGCCAGCAGTACGGGGTCCTACGAGCAGTACTTC.

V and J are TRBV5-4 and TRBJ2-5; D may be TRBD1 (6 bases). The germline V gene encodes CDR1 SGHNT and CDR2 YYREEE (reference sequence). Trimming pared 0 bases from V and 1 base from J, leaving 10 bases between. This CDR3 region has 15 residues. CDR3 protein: CASSLAGRGQETQYF. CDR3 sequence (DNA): TGTGCCAGCAGCTTGGCCGGCAGGGGCCAAGAGACCCAGTACTTC.

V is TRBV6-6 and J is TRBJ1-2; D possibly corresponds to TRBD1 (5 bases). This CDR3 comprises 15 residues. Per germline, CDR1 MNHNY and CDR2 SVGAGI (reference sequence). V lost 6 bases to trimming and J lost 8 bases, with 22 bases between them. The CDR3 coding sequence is TGTGCCAGCAGCCTGAGGCGGGGGGAGTCGGAAGGCTACACCTTC. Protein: CASSLRRGESEGYTF.